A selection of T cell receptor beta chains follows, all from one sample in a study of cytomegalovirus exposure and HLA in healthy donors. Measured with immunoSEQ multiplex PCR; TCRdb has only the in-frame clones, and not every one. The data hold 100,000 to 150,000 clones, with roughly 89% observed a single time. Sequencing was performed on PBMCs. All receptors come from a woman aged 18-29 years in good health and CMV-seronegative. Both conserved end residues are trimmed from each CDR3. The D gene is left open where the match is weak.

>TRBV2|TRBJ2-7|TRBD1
ASSGTGGEQY
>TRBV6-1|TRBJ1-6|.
ASSEFWTANNSPLH
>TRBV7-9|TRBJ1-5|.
ASSPDGYSNQPQH
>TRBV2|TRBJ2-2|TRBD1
ASSVVRGLANTGELF
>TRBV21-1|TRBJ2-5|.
ASSKGRCGGNQETQY
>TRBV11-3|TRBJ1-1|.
ASSRDGTEAF
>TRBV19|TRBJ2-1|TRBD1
ASSIRFAGTGSYNEQF
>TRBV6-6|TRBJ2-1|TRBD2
ASSYFGLAGGDGQF
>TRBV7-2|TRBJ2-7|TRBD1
ASSLTLRDRRRGEQY
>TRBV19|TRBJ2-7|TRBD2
ASSMAGGPPYEQY
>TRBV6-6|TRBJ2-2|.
ASSYSVQANTGELF
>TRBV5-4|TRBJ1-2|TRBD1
ASSTGQGDGYT
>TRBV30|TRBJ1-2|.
AWGGWPYGYT
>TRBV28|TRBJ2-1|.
ASSSGQGYNEQF
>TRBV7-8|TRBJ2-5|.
ASSLRGQEGQETQY
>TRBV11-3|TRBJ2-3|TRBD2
ASSQGLAGPDTQY
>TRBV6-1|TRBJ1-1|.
ASSERDTTEAF
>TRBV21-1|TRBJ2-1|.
ASSKQGTEQF
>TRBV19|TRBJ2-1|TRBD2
ASSISAGGSMNEQF
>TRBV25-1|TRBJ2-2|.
ASSGGVGELF
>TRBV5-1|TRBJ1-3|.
ASSLAGGVVQNTIY
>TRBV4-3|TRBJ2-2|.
ASSHLTGGASNTGELF
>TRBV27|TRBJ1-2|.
ASKTQTNYPHYGYT
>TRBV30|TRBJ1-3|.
AWSVLVSKVSGNTIY
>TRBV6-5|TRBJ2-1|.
ASSKGSSGDNEQF
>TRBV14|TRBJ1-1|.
ASSPNMLNTEAF
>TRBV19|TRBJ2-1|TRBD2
ASSSGLAGAYNEQF
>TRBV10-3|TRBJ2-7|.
AISDGSTYEQY
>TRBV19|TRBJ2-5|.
ASSSPVGGPETQY
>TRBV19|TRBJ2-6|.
ASSLPTRSGANVLT
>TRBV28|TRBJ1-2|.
ASSSTGKNYGYT
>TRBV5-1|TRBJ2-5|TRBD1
ASSPRGPPGGETQY
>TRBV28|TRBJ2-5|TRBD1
ASRSLGLGQGAETQY
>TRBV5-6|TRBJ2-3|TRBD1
ASSSGTGGPDTQY
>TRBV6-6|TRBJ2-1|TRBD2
ASSRTSGRNEQF
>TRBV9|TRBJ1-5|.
ASRMTGRGQPQH
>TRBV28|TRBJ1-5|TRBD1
ASSKQGPSNQPQH
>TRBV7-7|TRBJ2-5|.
ASSLTQNQETQY
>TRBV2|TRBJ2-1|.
ASKLDTAEQF
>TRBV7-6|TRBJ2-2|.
ASSYGSGTNTGELF
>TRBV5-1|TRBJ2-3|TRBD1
ASSLNPGQGPDTQY
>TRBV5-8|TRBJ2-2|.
ASSLVWSAGELF
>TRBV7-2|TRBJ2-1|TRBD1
ASSRQGQGTYNEQF
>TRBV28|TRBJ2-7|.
ASSPGGDPYEQY
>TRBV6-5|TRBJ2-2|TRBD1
ASSYGDRGQVGELF
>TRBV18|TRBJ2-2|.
ASSPPSRAYNTGELF